This T cell receptor (beta chain) emerged from a study of T cells in Graves' hyperthyroidism and ophthalmopathy. Study-wide points: The authors' 13 V-J model separated ophthalmopathy from stable hyperthyroidism.

A lack of ophthalmopathy progression within 18 months defined stable Graves' hyperthyroidism. Patients between 18 and 65 years old had hyperthyroidism, newly diagnosed and lasting under 2 months. Criteria for exclusion of patients were uncontrolled infection, other autoimmune disease, pregnancy or lactation. The CDR3 is 12 residues long. The germline V gene has CDR1 LGHNT and CDR2 FRNRAP. This clonotype was detected many times. Its antigen is as yet unknown. The junction differs from germline at one of its ends, possibly a read error. Researchers amplified the TCR beta CDR3 regions from RNA transcripts. The HTBI primer set served for first-round RT-PCR of the TCR CDR3. MiXCR, applied by TCRdb to the multiplex PCR reads, yields one record per CDR3 protein. The sample has 530,000 or so distinct CDR3 sequences, 35% to 55% seen once.

The chain uses TRBV12-5 and TRBJ2-5, with 7 bases identical to TRBD1. The sequenced sample was peripheral blood or thyroid tissue (not recorded which). The sequence came from a woman between 18 and 29 years old with Graves' hyperthyroidism. DNA of the CDR3: TGTGCTAGTGGTTTGGAGGGGACAGCGGTAGACTTC. The encoded protein is CASGLEGTAVDF.